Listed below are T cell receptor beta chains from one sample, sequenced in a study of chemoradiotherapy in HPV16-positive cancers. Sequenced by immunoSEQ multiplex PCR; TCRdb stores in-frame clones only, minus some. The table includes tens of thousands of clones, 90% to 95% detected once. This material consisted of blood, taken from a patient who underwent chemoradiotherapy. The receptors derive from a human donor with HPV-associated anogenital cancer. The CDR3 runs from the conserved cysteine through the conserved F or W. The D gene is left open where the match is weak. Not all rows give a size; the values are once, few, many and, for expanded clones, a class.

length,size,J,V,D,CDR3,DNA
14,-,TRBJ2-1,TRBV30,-,CAWSRGNTVNEQFF,TGTGCCTGGAGTAGGGGTAATACGGTAAATGAGCAGTTCTTC
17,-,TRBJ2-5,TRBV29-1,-,CSVDQGGREDGQETQYF,TGCAGCGTTGACCAGGGAGGCAGGGAAGATGGCCAAGAGACCCAGTACTTC
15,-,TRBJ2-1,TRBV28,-,CASTTFQGHYNEQFF,TGTGCCAGCACCACCTTTCAAGGGCACTACAATGAGCAGTTCTTC
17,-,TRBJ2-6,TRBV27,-,CASSLGRFRAGANVLTF,TGTGCCAGCAGTTTAGGGAGGTTCAGGGCTGGGGCCAACGTCCTGACTTTC
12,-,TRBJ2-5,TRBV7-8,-,CASSQTQETQYF,TGTGCCAGCAGCCAAACCCAAGAGACCCAGTACTTC
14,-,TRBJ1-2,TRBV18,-,CASSPGGSNYGYTF,TGTGCCAGCTCACCGGGTGGCAGTAACTATGGCTACACCTTC
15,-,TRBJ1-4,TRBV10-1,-,CASSEKGSTNEKLFF,TGCGCCAGCAGTGAGAAGGGCTCAACTAATGAAAAACTGTTTTTT
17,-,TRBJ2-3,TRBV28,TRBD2,CASSLIGIAGESDTQYF,TGTGCCAGCAGTTTAATCGGGATAGCGGGGGAATCAGATACGCAGTATTTT
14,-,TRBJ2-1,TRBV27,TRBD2,CASSRGTSGNSEFF,TGTGCCAGCAGCCGAGGGACTAGCGGGAATTCGGAGTTCTTC
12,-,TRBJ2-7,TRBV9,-,CASSSQGYEQYF,TGTGCCAGCAGCTCTCAGGGGTACGAGCAGTACTTC
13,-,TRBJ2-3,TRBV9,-,CASSSRSGDTQYF,TGTGCCAGCAGCTCCCGTAGCGGAGATACGCAGTATTTT
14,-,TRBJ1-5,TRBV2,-,CASRVQNSNQPQHF,TGTGCCAGCAGAGTACAGAATAGCAATCAGCCCCAGCATTTT
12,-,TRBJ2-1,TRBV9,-,CASSVEGDEQFF,TGTGCCAGCAGCGTAGAAGGGGATGAGCAGTTCTTC
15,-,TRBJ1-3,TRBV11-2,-,CASSKGESSGNTIYF,TGTGCCAGCAGCAAAGGGGAGAGCTCTGGAAACACCATATATTTT
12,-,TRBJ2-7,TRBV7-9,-,CASQTSSYEQYF,TGTGCCAGTCAGACCAGCTCCTACGAGCAGTACTTC
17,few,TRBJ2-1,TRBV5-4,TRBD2,CASSWGGASGRADEQFF,TGTGCCAGCAGCTGGGGGGGGGCTAGCGGGAGGGCCGATGAGCAGTTCTTC
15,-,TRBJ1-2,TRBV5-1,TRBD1,CASSPTGTVDYGYTF,TGCGCCAGCAGCCCGACCGGGACAGTAGATTATGGCTACACCTTC
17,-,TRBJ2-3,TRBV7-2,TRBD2,CASSGFTSGGAVDTQYF,TGTGCCAGCAGCGGATTCACTAGCGGGGGGGCCGTAGATACGCAGTATTTT
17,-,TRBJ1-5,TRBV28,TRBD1,CASSFYRQGADNQPQHF,TGTGCCAGCAGTTTTTACCGACAGGGGGCCGACAATCAGCCCCAGCATTTT
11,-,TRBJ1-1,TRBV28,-,CASIRYTEAFF,TGTGCCAGCATAAGATACACTGAAGCTTTCTTT
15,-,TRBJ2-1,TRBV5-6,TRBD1,CASSPWGTGAREQFF,TGTGCCAGCAGCCCCTGGGGGACAGGGGCCCGGGAGCAGTTCTTC
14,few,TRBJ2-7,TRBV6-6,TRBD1,CASSYSGTGTEQYF,TGTGCCAGCAGTTACTCCGGGACAGGAACCGAGCAGTACTTC
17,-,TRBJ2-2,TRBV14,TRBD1,CASSQDWTGRTTGELFF,TGTGCCAGCAGCCAGGACTGGACAGGGCGGACCACCGGGGAGCTGTTTTTT
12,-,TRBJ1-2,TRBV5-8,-,CASGVRMYGYTF,TGTGCCAGCGGTGTTAGGATGTATGGCTACACCTTC
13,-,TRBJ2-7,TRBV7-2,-,CASSLLWTGEQYF,TGTGCCAGCAGCTTACTATGGACCGGCGAGCAGTACTTC
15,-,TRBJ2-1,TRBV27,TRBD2,CASSWLAGSYNEQFF,TGTGCCAGCAGTTGGCTAGCGGGATCTTACAATGAGCAGTTCTTC
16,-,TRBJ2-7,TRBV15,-,CATSKASPLSPYEQYF,TGTGCCACCAGCAAGGCTAGTCCTCTTAGTCCCTACGAGCAGTACTTC
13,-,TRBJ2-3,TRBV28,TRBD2,CASRVAGADTQYF,TGTGCCAGCAGGGTAGCGGGAGCAGATACGCAGTATTTT